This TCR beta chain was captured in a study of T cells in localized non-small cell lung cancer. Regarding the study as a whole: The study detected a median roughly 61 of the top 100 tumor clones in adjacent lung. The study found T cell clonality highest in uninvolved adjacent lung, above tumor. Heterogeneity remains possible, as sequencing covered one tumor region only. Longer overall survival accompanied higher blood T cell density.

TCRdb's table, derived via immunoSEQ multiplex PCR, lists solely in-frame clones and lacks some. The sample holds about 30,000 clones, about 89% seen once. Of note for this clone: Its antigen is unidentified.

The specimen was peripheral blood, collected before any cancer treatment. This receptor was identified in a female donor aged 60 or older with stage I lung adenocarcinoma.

DNA of the CDR3: TGTGCCAGCCCGGGACGGTATAATGAAAAACTGTTTTTT. This translates into CASPGRYNEKLFF. The chain links TRBV28 to TRBJ1-4; possible D gene TRBD1, 5 bases. The CDR3 consists of 13 residues. The V and J ends lost 8 bases and 4 bases respectively, with 11 bases between them. CDR1 is MDHEN and CDR2 is SYDVKM in the germline V gene.